The rows below give T cell receptor beta chains drawn from one sample of a study of blood T cell repertoires in COVID-19. Data came from immunoSEQ multiplex PCR; TCRdb stores just in-frame clones and leaves some out. The sample lists 190,000 or so clones, more than 70% occurring once. The sample comprised peripheral blood. The receptors shown here come from a man between 45 and 60 years old with active or convalescent COVID-19. The CDR3 runs from the conserved cysteine through the conserved F or W. The D gene is left open where the match is weak. Clone size appears in some rows only: once, few, many, or a class for an expanded clone.

DNA: TGTGCCAGCAGTGAAGGGACAGGGGTTGAAAAACTGTTTTTT; CDR3: CASSEGTGVEKLFF; size: NA; V: TRBV6-1; D: TRBD1; J: TRBJ1-4
DNA: TGCGCCAGCAGCCAAGTGATCCCAGGGAATATGTACTTC; CDR3: CASSQVIPGNMYF; size: NA; V: TRBV4-1; D: NA; J: TRBJ2-7
DNA: TGTGCCAGCAGTTACTCTCGGAACTATGGCTACACCTTC; CDR3: CASSYSRNYGYTF; size: NA; V: TRBV6-2/TRBV6-3; D: NA; J: TRBJ1-2
DNA: TGTGCCTGGAGTGTAGACAGGGTGAGCTCTGGAAACACCATATATTTT; CDR3: CAWSVDRVSSGNTIYF; size: NA; V: TRBV30; D: TRBD1; J: TRBJ1-3
DNA: TGTGCCACCAGTGATTGTACGGTGAACACTGAAGCTTTCTTT; CDR3: CATSDCTVNTEAFF; size: once; V: TRBV24-1; D: NA; J: TRBJ1-1
DNA: TGTGCCAGCAGTTTATTCGGTAGCAATCAGCCCCAGCATTTT; CDR3: CASSLFGSNQPQHF; size: few; V: TRBV28; D: NA; J: TRBJ1-5
DNA: TGCGCCAGCAGCTCAGACAGGGGGCTTTTTAATGAAAAACTGTTTTTT; CDR3: CASSSDRGLFNEKLFF; size: NA; V: TRBV5-1; D: TRBD1; J: TRBJ1-4
DNA: TGTGCCAGCGGGACAGGGGGCCATAATGAGCAGTTCTTC; CDR3: CASGTGGHNEQFF; size: once; V: TRBV28; D: TRBD1; J: TRBJ2-1
DNA: TGTGCCAGTAGTATCGGGGGGCCCTCCTACAATGAGCAGTTCTTC; CDR3: CASSIGGPSYNEQFF; size: once; V: TRBV19; D: NA; J: TRBJ2-1
DNA: TGTGCCACCAGTGAGTCCGACAGGGTAGGGGGCTACACCTTC; CDR3: CATSESDRVGGYTF; size: few; V: TRBV24-1; D: TRBD1; J: TRBJ1-2